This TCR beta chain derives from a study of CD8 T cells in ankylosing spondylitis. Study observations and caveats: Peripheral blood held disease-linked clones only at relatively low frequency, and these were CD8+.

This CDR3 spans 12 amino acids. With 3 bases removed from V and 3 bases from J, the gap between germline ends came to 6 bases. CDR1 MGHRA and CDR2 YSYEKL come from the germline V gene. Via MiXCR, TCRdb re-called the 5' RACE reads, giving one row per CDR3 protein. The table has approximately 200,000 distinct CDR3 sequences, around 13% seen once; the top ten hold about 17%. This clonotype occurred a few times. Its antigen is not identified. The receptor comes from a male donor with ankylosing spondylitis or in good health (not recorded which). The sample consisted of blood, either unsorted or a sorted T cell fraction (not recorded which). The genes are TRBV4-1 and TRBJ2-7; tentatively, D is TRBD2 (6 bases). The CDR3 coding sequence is TGCGCCAGCAGCCAGCGGGGCTACGAGCAGTACTTC. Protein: CASSQRGYEQYF.